This TCR beta chain is drawn from a study of CD8+ T cells in alopecia areata (dated by TCRdb to the late 2010s). With respect to the entire study: Treated patients were enrolled in an open-label pilot trial of oral tofacitinib, 5 to 10 mg twice daily, for moderate-to-severe alopecia areata. Clonality in the scalp was compared among normal scalp (n=4), patchy alopecia areata scalp (n=8), and alopecia totalis/universalis scalp (n=8). Amplification of TCRbeta CDR3 regions was done by immunoSEQ multiplex PCR using 35 Vbeta forward primers and 13 Jbeta reverse primers. Disease severity in treated patients was measured with the SALT score, which quantifies the percentage of affected scalp surface area. Biopsies were taken from tofacitinib-treated patients at baseline and at 4 and 24 weeks of treatment, and a later scalp biopsy was taken in several of the tofacitinib-treated patients. Tofacitinib was administered for 6 to 18 months, and 6 months of follow-up off drug were then conducted to assess delayed response and recurrence. In both human patients and the C3H/HeJ mouse model, the study applied high-throughput TCRbeta sequencing to look at T cell clonal expansion in alopecia areata. On the human side, TCRbeta sequencing was run on scalp tissue and on sorted CD4+ and CD8+ peripheral blood T cells from healthy controls and from alopecia areata patients with either patchy or totalis/universalis disease. RNA was obtained with the PAXgene miRNA kit for fixed scalp, the miRNeasy kit for PBMCs, and the RNeasy kit for mouse skin. Broad study findings and their caveats: Scalp TCR repertoire analysis is complicated because resident alphabeta T cells in normal human skin are also sequenced, whereas mouse skin is dominated by gammadelta T cells. Because the treated cohort was small and included a single nonresponder, larger studies are needed to assess links between baseline CD8+ expansion and response. Shared TCR sequences between patients were less evident than in mice, which may be partly attributable to HLA diversity in the patient population. Compared with normal scalp, lesional scalp had higher clonality and more expanded CD8+ clones, particularly in alopecia totalis/universalis, a pattern that suggests antigenic drive. During tofacitinib treatment, many expanded lesional clones remained in scalp and blood, and this persistence may partly explain relapse after treatment is stopped. Scalp clonality and the number of expanded CD8+ clones among the top 100 scalp clones were significantly decreased by tofacitinib.

V loses 1 base of germline sequence and J loses 2 bases, and the interval between the two ends is 8 bases. The CDR3 sequence holds 13 residues, the cysteine and phenylalanine included. The DNA shown is the 39-base CDR3, in frame from base 1. For CDR1 and CDR2, the germline V gene lists SQVTM and ANQGSEA. Concerning this clone: Its antigen is currently not known. No base qualities exist here, and no much larger clone lies one base off it.

Taken with the paper, the label for time point translates to: about 25 weeks on oral tofacitinib. Per the publication, the treatment or condition label means: oral pan-JAK inhibitor, 5-10 mg twice daily. Lesional scalp punch biopsies and peripheral blood were obtained from alopecia areata patients. After PBMCs were isolated by density centrifugation and stained for CD3, CD4 and CD8, a FACSAria was used to sort CD4+ and CD8+ T cells. The library was built by means of the immunoSEQ multiplex PCR assay. RNA was extracted from all samples and reverse transcribed into cDNA as template for TCR sequencing. First-strand cDNA was synthesized with SuperScript III using a 2:1 mix of oligo-dT and random hexamers. A synthetic immune receptor repertoire was used to measure amplification bias, and any remaining bias was corrected computationally. In the source study's methods: Raw reads were preprocessed to remove errors, and CDR3 was defined by IMGT conventions from the conserved cysteine to phenylalanine. Clonality was calculated as 1 minus Shannon entropy normalized by log2 of the number of productive unique TCRs. Scalp TCRbeta sequences were cross-referenced with sorted blood CD4 and CD8 repertoires so that the CD4 or CD8 identity of scalp clones could be inferred. The table was pulled from immuneACCESS by TCRdb, which kept in-frame rearrangements only. Such tables lose some clones; where checked, under half of the loss comes from unresolved V genes, and the rest has no known cause. The V and J calls and clone size were taken over from that table, and D and trimming were inferred from the DNA. Within this sample are 180,000 or so clones, with roughly 60% of them counted one time only. In total, the top ten clones hold about 5.1% of the sample.

The specimen comprised CD4+ T cells sorted from blood, sampled at week 24, from a patient treated with tofacitinib. This clonotype was sampled from a human donor with alopecia areata. Here the chain combines TRBV29-1 and TRBJ1-2; D gene: possibly TRBD1, on 5 matching bases. The CDR3 amino acid sequence is: CSVEGTRNYGYTF. The nucleotides read TGCAGCGTTGAAGGGACACGCAACTATGGCTACACCTTC.